This T cell receptor (beta chain) was sequenced in a study of T-cell memory formation after mild COVID-19 (dated by TCRdb to 2020 to 2022). Regarding the study in general: Most TCR sequence clusters were specific to one of the two donors. T-cell clones expanding and contracting after mild COVID-19 in a couple of donors were tracked by longitudinal TCRalpha and TCRbeta repertoire sequencing. Two young, previously healthy adult volunteers made up the cohort, one male and one female. What the authors observed across the whole study: SARS-CoV-2 specificity of the second-wave clones peaking on day 37 was not confirmed. Only a couple of mild cases were covered in the study, and larger cohorts including severe cases with pre-infection samples were considered necessary. Clones that contracted from day 15 to 85 showed balanced CD4/CD8 phenotypes, whereas a second wave of clones that expanded from day 15 to 37 leaned towards CD4+. Some responding clones were detected in pre-infection memory, suggesting pre-existing cross-reactive memory T cells joined the SARS-CoV-2 response. Contracting CD4+ clones were located mainly in the CM and EM memory subsets, whereas CD8+ clones were found to be enriched in EMRA.

Reads for this sample came from an Illumina NovaSeq 6000. Using 5'RACE with constant-segment primers, TCRalpha and TCRbeta cDNA libraries were constructed, with sample barcodes and unique molecular identifiers added in the process. Trizol reagent was used to extract RNA from every sample. The libraries were amplified in two PCR steps, and the second step added a second sample barcode and Illumina TruSeq adapters. The libraries were sequenced on an Illumina NovaSeq using 2 x 150 bp paired-end reads. Regarding the original processing steps: With migec v1.2.7, reads were demultiplexed and then collapsed into UMI-guided consensus sequences. With mixcr v2.1.11, UMI consensuses were aligned to TRA and TRB V and J templates and assembled into clonotypes. A clonotype was counted as expanded or contracted only if both edgeR and NoisET called the change significant, with noise models trained on biological replicates. edgeR calls used a false discovery rate-adjusted p below 0.01 and a log2 fold-change threshold of 1. PCA with hierarchical clustering of max-normalized trajectories of the 1000 most abundant clonotypes was used as exploratory dynamics analysis. Separately sequenced CD4+ and CD8+ repertoires were used to assign a CD4 or CD8 phenotype to each responding clone. TCRdb applied fastp at Q25 and MiXCR to the public reads, then kept only in-frame beta chains. Identical CDR3 protein sequences are pooled into one entry, listed with their most common genes and DNA. TCRdb, rather than the study authors, made the V and J calls. Counted in this sample were about 360,000 distinct CDR3 sequences; roughly 13% of them appeared once. 20% to 25% of the sample lies in the top ten.

This clonotype was seen repeatedly, ten times or more. The antigen this receptor binds is unknown. Nothing much larger sits one base from this clone, and base qualities are not available. Ficoll-Paque density gradient centrifugation was the method used to isolate PBMCs. Ends trimmed: V by 6 bases, J by 4 bases; bases unmatched to a gene: 6. CDR1 MNHEY and CDR2 SMNVEV were looked up in the germline V gene (reference sequence). The CDR3 has 15 amino acids, counting the end cysteine and phenylalanine. Solely the CDR3 DNA is kept, with 45 bases framed from the first base. The V and J segments used are TRBV27 and TRBJ2-2; 9 junctional bases match TRBD2. The TCR sequence derives from a man aged 18 to 30 who had mild COVID-19 (a few samples of this study predate the infection). The sample titles of this study are shuffled in the database, so cell type and time point are left out; the donor was told from shared clones. Sequenced: PBMCs or a T cell subset sorted from them (not recorded which). The DNA sequence follows: TGTGCCAGCAGGTTGCGGGGGGGCCTCACCGGGGAGCTGTTTTTT. Its translation is CASRLRGGLTGELFF.